This T cell receptor (beta chain) appears in the sequencing data of a study of cytotoxic CD8 clonotypes in ibrutinib-treated CLL. Profiled with immunoSEQ multiplex PCR; TCRdb holds only in-frame clones, not every one. The sample consists of some 290,000 clones, around four fifths of them appearing once. The CDR3 sequence is 12 residues long. Germline loops: CDR1 LGHNA, CDR2 YNFKEQ. Between the trimmed V and J ends, which lost 0 bases and 9 bases, there was a span of 9 bases. Sequenced material: PBMCs, taken before ibrutinib treatment. The source is a human donor with chronic lymphocytic leukemia. The gene calls are TRBV4-2 and TRBJ2-7; D perhaps matches TRBD1 (5 bases). This CDR3 is CASSQDDRGQYF. The CDR3 DNA sequence: TGTGCCAGCAGCCAAGATGATAGGGGGCAGTACTTC.